The 21 T cell receptor beta chains listed next were all sequenced from one sample in a study of T cell responses to AZD1222 COVID-19 vaccine. Sequencing was performed with immunoSEQ multiplex PCR; in TCRdb, only in-frame clones are kept and a portion is missing. The repertoire holds 95,000 to 130,000 clones, approximately 93% seen once, with about 3% in the top ten. Sequenced here: peripheral blood, sampled on day 0 of AZD1222 vaccination. The receptors originated from an adult in good health.

The gene calls are TRBV2 and TRBJ1-5; weak D call: TRBD1 (5 bases). CDR1 and CDR2 (germline): SNHLY, FYNNEI. The length of the CDR3 is 14 residues. The V gene lost 7 bases and the J gene lost 4 bases, with 14 bases spanning the gap. CDR3 in DNA: TGTGCCAGCACCGGAACAGGTGTTAATCAGCCCCAGCATTTT. It encodes CASTGTGVNQPQHF.

The chain uses TRBV10-3 and TRBJ2-3; possible D gene TRBD1, 6 bases. The V and J ends lost 4 bases and 1 base respectively, with 18 bases between them. The CDR3 has 17 residues. Germline-derived CDR1 and CDR2 are ENHRY and SYGVKD. The CDR3 spells CAISGRGPGLGTDTQYF. The DNA of the CDR3 is TGTGCCATCAGTGGCAGGGGACCGGGCCTCGGCACAGATACGCAGTATTTT.

The chain joins TRBV19 to TRBJ2-7; no reliable D call. The CDR3 loop spans 13 amino acids. Germline V gene data show CDR1 as LNHDA and CDR2 as SQIVND (reference sequence). V gave up 4 bases and J gave up 6 bases, with 13 bases separating them. The CDR3 DNA reads as TGTGCCAGTAGTAGGGTTGGGTTTGTCGAGCAGTACTTC. Amino acid sequence: CASSRVGFVEQYF.

This CDR3 reads CASSLGPGQGIQETQYF. CDR3 nucleotides: TGTGCCAGCAGCTTAGGCCCCGGACAGGGCATCCAAGAGACCCAGTACTTC. V usage is TRBV13 and J usage is TRBJ2-5; 8 positions match TRBD1. Germline V gives CDR1 PRHDT, CDR2 FYEKMQ (reference sequence). The CDR3 extends over 17 amino acids. With 0 bases clipped from V and 1 base from J, the junction kept 7 bases outside the gene matches.

This rearrangement joins TRBV7-2 to TRBJ1-2; D is possibly TRBD1 (5 bases). The CDR3 has 14 residues. V lost 4 bases and J lost 2, with 11 bases in between. Germline-derived CDR1 and CDR2 are SGHTA and FQGNSA. The CDR3 protein is CASSYPTANYGYTF. In nucleotides, the CDR3 is TGTGCCAGCAGCTATCCGACAGCCAACTATGGCTACACCTTC. The variable domain in full, completed from reference TRBV7-2 and TRBJ1-2, reads GAGVSQSPSNKVTEKGKDVELRCDPISGHTALYWYRQSLGQGLEFLIYFQGNSAPDKSGLPSDRFSAERTGGSVSTLTIQRTQQEDSAVYLCASSYPTANYGYTFGSGTRLTVV.

This chain connects TRBV28 to TRBJ1-2; no firm D call. V gave up 5 bases and J gave up 4 bases, with 11 bases separating them. Germline loops: CDR1 MDHEN, CDR2 SYDVKM. This CDR3 is 13 amino acids long. CDR3 in amino acids: CASSPTVTYGYTF. For the CDR3, the DNA is TGTGCCAGCAGTCCAACAGTGACCTATGGCTACACCTTC.

This sequence joins TRBV28 and TRBJ1-5; 9 bases agree with TRBD1. CDR1 is MDHEN, CDR2 SYDVKM, per germline. There are 17 residues in the CDR3. After removal of 4 bases from V and 6 bases from J, the junction contained 13 bases not matched to a gene. The CDR3 protein is CASSSNLQGAIGQPQHF. CDR3 in DNA: TGTGCCAGCAGTTCAAACTTACAGGGGGCGATAGGTCAGCCCCAGCATTTT.

The chain joins TRBV7-9 to TRBJ1-4; 8 nucleotides align to TRBD1. Losses at the gene ends were 5 bases for V and 1 base for J; bases not matched to a gene: 12. Germline values: CDR1 SEHNR, CDR2 FQNEAQ (reference sequence). The CDR3 length is 18 residues. CDR3 protein: CASSPETGAMVTNEKLFF. DNA for the CDR3: TGTGCCAGCAGCCCCGAGACAGGGGCAATGGTAACTAATGAAAAACTGTTTTTT.

V is TRBV3-1 (or the pseudogene TRBV3-2) and J is TRBJ1-1; 9 nucleotides align to TRBD1. The V and J ends lost 0 bases and 11 bases, in that order; junction bases with no gene match: 4. The CDR3 contains 13 residues. Germline V gives CDR1 LGHDT, CDR2 YNNKEL (reference sequence). CDR3: CASSQDYRGHAFF. CDR3 coding DNA: TGTGCCAGCAGCCAAGATTACAGGGGGCATGCTTTCTTT.

CDR3 in DNA: TGTGCCTGGAGGCCCCGGGCTAGGGAGCAGTTCTTC. The encoded protein is CAWRPRAREQFF. The chain couples TRBV30 to TRBJ2-1, with D unresolved. There are 12 residues in the CDR3. V was trimmed by 3 bases and J by 10 bases, leaving 13 bases between them. CDR1 is GTSNPN and CDR2 is SVGIG in the germline V gene (reference sequence).

The genes are TRBV7-9 and TRBJ2-7, with TRBD2 identical over 7 bases. The CDR3 runs to 14 residues. CDR1 and CDR2 from the germline V gene are SEHNR and FQNEAQ (reference sequence). J lost 3 bases, V lost 5 bases, and 7 bases had no gene match. CDR3 residues: CASSPRPGGYEQYF. CDR3 bases: TGTGCCAGCAGCCCCCGACCGGGGGGCTACGAGCAGTACTTC. Looking up the rest from reference TRBV7-9 and TRBJ2-7 gives the full variable domain: DTGVSQNPRHKITKRGQNVTFRCDPISEHNRLYWYRQTLGQGPEFLTYFQNEAQLEKSRLLSDRFSAERPKGSFSTLEIQRTEQGDSAMYLCASSPRPGGYEQYFGPGTRLTVT.

The chain couples TRBV7-8 to TRBJ1-4; D is ambiguous. Per the germline V gene, CDR1 is SGHVS and CDR2 is FQNEAQ. Trimming cost V 2 bases and J 6 bases, with 10 bases left between them. The CDR3 runs to 14 residues. This CDR3 reads CASSLPGEYEKLFF. The DNA for the CDR3 is TGTGCCAGCAGCTTACCAGGCGAATATGAAAAACTGTTTTTT.

The genes are TRBV7-8 and TRBJ2-2; unclear D gene. From germline, CDR1 is SGHVS and CDR2 FQNEAQ. Trimming pared 2 bases from V and 9 bases from J, leaving 10 bases between. The length of the CDR3 is 13 residues. For the CDR3, the DNA is TGTGCCAGCAGCTTACGGGCTTCCAGGGAGCTGTTTTTT. Its translation: CASSLRASRELFF.

The rearrangement uses TRBV19 and TRBJ2-5, with TRBD1 as a possible D gene (5 bases). The ends were cut back, 6 bases at V and 6 bases at J, with 17 bases in the middle. The germline V gene encodes CDR1 LNHDA and CDR2 SQIVND (reference sequence). CDR3 length: 14 residues. The CDR3 spells CASSTDNSGQTQYF. Written as DNA, the CDR3 is TGTGCCAGTAGCACGGACAACTCTGGTCAGACCCAGTACTTC.

The V gene is TRBV15, the J gene TRBJ1-5; TRBD1 matches at 7 bases. CDR3 length equals 17 residues. The junction had 12 bases not matched to a gene; V was cut back by 0 bases and J by 7 bases. Germline V gene sequence: CDR1 LNHNV, CDR2 YYDKDF (reference sequence). CDR3 sequence: CATSRDTGVRPSQPQHF. The CDR3 DNA follows: TGTGCCACCAGCAGAGATACAGGGGTAAGACCCTCGCAGCCCCAGCATTTT.

This sequence joins TRBV7-2 and TRBJ2-7, with D possibly TRBD2 on 6 matching bases. Germline V gene lookup returns CDR1 SGHTA and CDR2 FQGNSA. The V and J ends lost 2 bases and 3 bases respectively, with 14 bases between them. This CDR3 region has 15 residues. The CDR3 reads CASSLRLERHYEQYF. The DNA of the CDR3 is TGTGCCAGCAGCTTAAGACTAGAGCGCCACTACGAGCAGTACTTC.

This chain uses TRBV16 with TRBJ2-1, with TRBD2 identical over 8 bases. Germline V gene data show CDR1 as KGHSY and CDR2 as FQNENV. V was pared by 2 bases and J by 4 bases, with 4 bases of the junction left unmatched. The CDR3 totals 15 residues. CDR3 residues: CASSQTTGGYNEQFF. CDR3 sequence (DNA): TGTGCCAGCAGCCAAACCACGGGGGGGTACAATGAGCAGTTCTTC.

V usage is TRBV2 and J usage is TRBJ2-5; D call uncertain. The CDR3 is made up of 11 amino acids. The V gene's germline CDR1 is SNHLY and CDR2 FYNNEI. The V gene lost 6 bases and the J gene lost 5 bases, with 7 bases spanning the gap. CDR3 nucleotides: TGTGCCAGCAGGATTGCGGAGACCCAGTACTTC. Translation: CASRIAETQYF.

This clone was observed once. This chain uses TRBV2 with TRBJ2-1; the D gene is possibly TRBD2 (6 bases). Germline V gives CDR1 SNHLY, CDR2 FYNNEI. CDR3 length equals 15 residues. Trimming left V 6 bases short and J 0 bases short, with 12 bases between. The CDR3 sequence: CASRVSGSSYNEQFF. CDR3 coding DNA: TGTGCCAGCAGAGTTAGCGGAAGCTCCTACAATGAGCAGTTCTTC.

The CDR3 loop is CASSLAGGGRREQYF. CDR3 DNA sequence: TGCGCCAGCAGCTTGGCCGGTGGGGGGCGCCGGGAGCAGTACTTC. The chain has TRBV5-1 and TRBJ2-7; D may correspond to TRBD1 or TRBD2 (6 bases each). Germline-derived CDR1 and CDR2 are SGHRS and YFSETQ. The V end lost 0 bases, the J end lost 7 bases, and 17 bases lay between the germline ends. The CDR3 runs 15 residues.

This clone turned up a few times. The chain carries TRBV4-1 and TRBJ1-2, with D hard to call. This CDR3 spans 17 amino acids. V dropped 2 bases and J dropped 6 bases, with 22 bases sitting between them. From germline, CDR1 is MGHRA and CDR2 YSYEKL. DNA of the CDR3: TGCGCCAGCAGCCAACGACCCGGCCAGGAGGTTCGGGATGGCTACACCTTC. Its protein product is CASSQRPGQEVRDGYTF.